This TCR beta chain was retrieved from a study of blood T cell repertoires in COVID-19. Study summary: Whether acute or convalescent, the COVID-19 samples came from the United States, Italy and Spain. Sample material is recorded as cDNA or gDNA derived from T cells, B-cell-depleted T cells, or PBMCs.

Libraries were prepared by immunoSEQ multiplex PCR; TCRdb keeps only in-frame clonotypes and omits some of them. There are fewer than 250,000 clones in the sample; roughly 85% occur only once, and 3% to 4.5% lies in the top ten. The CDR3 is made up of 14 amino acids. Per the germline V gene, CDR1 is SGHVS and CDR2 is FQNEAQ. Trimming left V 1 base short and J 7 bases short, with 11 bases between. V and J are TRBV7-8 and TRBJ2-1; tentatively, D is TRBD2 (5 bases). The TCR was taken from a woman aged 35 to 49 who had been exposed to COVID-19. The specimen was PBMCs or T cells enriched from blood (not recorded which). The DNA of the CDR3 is TGTGCCAGCAGCTTAGGGAGGTCTTGGAATGAGCAGTTCTTC. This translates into CASSLGRSWNEQFF.